This T cell receptor beta chain was sequenced in a study of shared clonotypes between healthy human individuals. Germline CDR1 and CDR2: WNHNN and SYGVQD (reference sequence). The V segment lost 5 bases and the J segment 4 bases; nucleotides outside the gene matches: 15. The CDR3 contains 18 residues. The method was immunoSEQ multiplex PCR; TCRdb's version includes in-frame clones alone and lacks a portion of them. Of more than 2 million clones in the sample, nearly 97% were seen once. The rearrangement uses TRBV10-1 and TRBJ2-2; 8 positions match TRBD1. Input material: naive CD4+ T cells sorted from blood. Sample subset: CD45RA+ positively selected. The sequence came from a man aged 18 to 35 in good health. CDR3 in DNA: TGCGCCAGCAGTAAGAATCTGATGACAGGGGTGACCACCGGGGAGCTGTTTTTT. This sequence encodes CASSKNLMTGVTTGELFF.